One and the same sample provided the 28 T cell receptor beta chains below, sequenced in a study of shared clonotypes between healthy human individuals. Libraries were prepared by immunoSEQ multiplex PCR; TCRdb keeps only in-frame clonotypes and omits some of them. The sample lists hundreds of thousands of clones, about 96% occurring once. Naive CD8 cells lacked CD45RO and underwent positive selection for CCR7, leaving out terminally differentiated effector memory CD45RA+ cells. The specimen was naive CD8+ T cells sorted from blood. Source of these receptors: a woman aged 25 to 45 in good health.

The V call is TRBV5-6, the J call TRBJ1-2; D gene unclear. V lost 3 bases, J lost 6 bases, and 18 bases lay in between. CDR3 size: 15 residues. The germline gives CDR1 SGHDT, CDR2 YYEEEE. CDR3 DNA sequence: TGTGCCAGCAGCTCCACCCAACACTGGAGCGATGGCTACACCTTC. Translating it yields CASSSTQHWSDGYTF.

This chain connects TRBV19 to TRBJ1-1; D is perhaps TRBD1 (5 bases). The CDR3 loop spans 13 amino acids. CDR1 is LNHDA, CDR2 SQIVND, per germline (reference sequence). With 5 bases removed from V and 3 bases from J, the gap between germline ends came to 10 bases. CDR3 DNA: TGTGCCAGTAGTCGCTCGGGGGACACTGAAGCTTTCTTT. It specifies CASSRSGDTEAFF. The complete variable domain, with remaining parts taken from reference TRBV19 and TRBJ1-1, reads DGGITQSPKYLFRKEGQNVTLSCEQNLNHDAMYWYRQDPGQGLRLIYYSQIVNDFQKGDIAEGYSVSREKKESFPLTVTSAQKNPTAFYLCASSRSGDTEAFFGQGTRLTVV.

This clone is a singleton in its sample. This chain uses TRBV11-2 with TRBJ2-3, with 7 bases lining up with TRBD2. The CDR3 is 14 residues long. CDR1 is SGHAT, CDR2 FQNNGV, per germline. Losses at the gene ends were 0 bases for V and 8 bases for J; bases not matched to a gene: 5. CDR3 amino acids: CASSLDNAGVTQYF. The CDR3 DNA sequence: TGTGCCAGCAGCTTAGATAACGCGGGAGTTACGCAGTATTTT. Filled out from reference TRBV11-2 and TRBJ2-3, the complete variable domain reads EAGVAQSPRYKIIEKRQSVAFWCNPISGHATLYWYQQILGQGPKLLIQFQNNGVVDDSQLPKDRFSAERLKGVDSTLKIQPAKLEDSAVYLCASSLDNAGVTQYFGPGTRLTVL.

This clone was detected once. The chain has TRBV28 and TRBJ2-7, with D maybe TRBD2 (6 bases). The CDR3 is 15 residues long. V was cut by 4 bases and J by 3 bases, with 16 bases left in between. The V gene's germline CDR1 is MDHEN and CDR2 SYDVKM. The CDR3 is CASSSPSSGDYEQYF. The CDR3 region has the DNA TGTGCCAGCAGTTCCCCCAGTTCGGGGGACTACGAGCAGTACTTC. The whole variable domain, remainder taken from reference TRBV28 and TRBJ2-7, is DVKVTQSSRYLVKRTGEKVFLECVQDMDHENMFWYRQDPGLGLRLIYFSYDVKMKEKGDIPEGYSVSREKKERFSLILESASTNQTSMYLCASSSPSSGDYEQYFGPGTRLTVT.

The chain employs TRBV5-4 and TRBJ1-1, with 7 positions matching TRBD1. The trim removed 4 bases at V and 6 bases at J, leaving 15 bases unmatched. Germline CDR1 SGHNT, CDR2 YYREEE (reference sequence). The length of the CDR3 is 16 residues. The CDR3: CASSLIIDRATPEAFF. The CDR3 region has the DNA TGTGCCAGCAGCCTAATAATTGACAGGGCCACGCCTGAAGCTTTCTTT.

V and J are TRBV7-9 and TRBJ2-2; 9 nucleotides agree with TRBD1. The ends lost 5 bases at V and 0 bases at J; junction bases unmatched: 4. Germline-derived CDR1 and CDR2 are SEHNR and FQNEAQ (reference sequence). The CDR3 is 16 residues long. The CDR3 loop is CASSDRDRANTGELFF. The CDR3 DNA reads TGTGCCAGCAGCGACCGGGACAGGGCGAACACCGGGGAGCTGTTTTTT.

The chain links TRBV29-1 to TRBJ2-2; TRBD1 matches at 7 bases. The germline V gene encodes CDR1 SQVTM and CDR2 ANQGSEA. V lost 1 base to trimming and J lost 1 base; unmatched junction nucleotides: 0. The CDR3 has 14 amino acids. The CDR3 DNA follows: TGCAGCGTTGAAGGGACAGGGAACACCGGGGAGCTGTTTTTT. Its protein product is CSVEGTGNTGELFF.

The CDR3 is CASSLVLGAGDTQYF. In DNA, the CDR3 is TGTGCCAGCAGCTTAGTGCTGGGGGCTGGAGATACGCAGTATTTT. This sequence joins TRBV11-2 and TRBJ2-3, with D maybe TRBD1 (6 bases). The length of the CDR3 is 15 residues. Trimming pared 1 base from V and 5 bases from J, leaving 13 bases between. Germline V gene data show CDR1 as SGHAT and CDR2 as FQNNGV.

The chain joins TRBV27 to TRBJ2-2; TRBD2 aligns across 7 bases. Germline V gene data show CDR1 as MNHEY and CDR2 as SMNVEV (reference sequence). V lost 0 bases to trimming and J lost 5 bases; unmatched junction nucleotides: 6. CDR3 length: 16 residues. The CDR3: CASSLSLGLRTGELFF. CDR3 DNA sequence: TGTGCCAGCAGTTTATCGTTGGGACTACGAACCGGGGAGCTGTTTTTT.

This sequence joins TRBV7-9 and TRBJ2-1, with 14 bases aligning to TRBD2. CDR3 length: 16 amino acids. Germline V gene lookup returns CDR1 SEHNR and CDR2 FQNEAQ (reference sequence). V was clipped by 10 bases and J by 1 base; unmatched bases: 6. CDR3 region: CATEGTSGSSYNEQFF. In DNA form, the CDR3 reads TGTGCCACCGAGGGGACTAGCGGGAGTTCCTACAATGAGCAGTTCTTC.

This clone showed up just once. CDR3 in DNA: TGCGCCAGCAGCTTCCGATTCCACAATGAGCAGTTCTTC. Translating gives CASSFRFHNEQFF. The V gene is TRBV5-1, the J gene TRBJ2-1; the D is unclear. This CDR3 has 13 residues. Looked up from germline, CDR1 is SGHRS and CDR2 is YFSETQ. V lost 2 bases to trimming and J lost 5 bases, with 8 bases between them.

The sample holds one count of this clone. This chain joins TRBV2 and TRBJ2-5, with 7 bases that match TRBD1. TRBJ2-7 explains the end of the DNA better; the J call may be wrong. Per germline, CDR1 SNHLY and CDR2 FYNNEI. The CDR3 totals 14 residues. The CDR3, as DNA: TGTGCCAGCATGGCTGGGACAGTTAACTACGAGCAGTACTTC. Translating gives CASMAGTVNYEQYF.

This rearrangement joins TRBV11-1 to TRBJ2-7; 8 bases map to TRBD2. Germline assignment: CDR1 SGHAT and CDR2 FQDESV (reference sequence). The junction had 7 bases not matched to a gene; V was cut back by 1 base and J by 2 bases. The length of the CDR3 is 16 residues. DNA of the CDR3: TGTGCCAGCAGCTTAGACTCAGCGGGAGCCACCTACGAGCAGTACTTC. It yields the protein CASSLDSAGATYEQYF.

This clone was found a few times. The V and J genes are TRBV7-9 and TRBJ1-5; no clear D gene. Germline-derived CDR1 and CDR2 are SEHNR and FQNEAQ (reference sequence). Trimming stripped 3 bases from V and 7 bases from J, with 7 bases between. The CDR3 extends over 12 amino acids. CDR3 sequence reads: CASSLGRQPQHF. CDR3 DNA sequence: TGTGCCAGCAGCTTGGGTAGGCAGCCCCAGCATTTT.

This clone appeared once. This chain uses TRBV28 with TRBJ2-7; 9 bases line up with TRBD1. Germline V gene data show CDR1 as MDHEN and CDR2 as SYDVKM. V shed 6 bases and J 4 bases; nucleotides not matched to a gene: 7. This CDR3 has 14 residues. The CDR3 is CASSRTGVDYEQYF. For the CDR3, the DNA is TGTGCCAGCAGCCGGACAGGGGTGGATTACGAGCAGTACTTC.

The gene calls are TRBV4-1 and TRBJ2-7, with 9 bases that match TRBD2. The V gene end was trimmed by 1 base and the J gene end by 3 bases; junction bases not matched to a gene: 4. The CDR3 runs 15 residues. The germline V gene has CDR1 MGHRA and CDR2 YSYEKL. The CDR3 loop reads CASSQGPSGVYEQYF. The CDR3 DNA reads TGCGCCAGCAGCCAAGGGCCTAGCGGGGTCTACGAGCAGTACTTC.

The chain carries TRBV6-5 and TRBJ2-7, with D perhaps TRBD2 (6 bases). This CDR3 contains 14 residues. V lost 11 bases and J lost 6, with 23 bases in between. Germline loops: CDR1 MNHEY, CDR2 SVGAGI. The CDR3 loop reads CAAMGPTRGSEQYF. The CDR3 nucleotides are TGTGCCGCTATGGGGCCGACTAGGGGCTCCGAGCAGTACTTC.

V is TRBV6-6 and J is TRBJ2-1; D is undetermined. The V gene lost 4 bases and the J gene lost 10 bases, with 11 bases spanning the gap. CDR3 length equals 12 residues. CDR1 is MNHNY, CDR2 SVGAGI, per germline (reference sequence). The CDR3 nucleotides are TGTGCCAGCAGTTCTTCAATGTGGGAGCAGTTCTTC. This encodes CASSSSMWEQFF.

The CDR3, as DNA: TGTGCCAGCAGCTCGTTTCTTGAGGGGACAGATACGCAGTATTTT. Translated: CASSSFLEGTDTQYF. V is TRBV5-4 and J is TRBJ2-3, with D perhaps assigned TRBD1 or TRBD2 (5 bases each). Germline loops: CDR1 SGHNT, CDR2 YYREEE (reference sequence). The V end lost 3 bases, the J end lost 3 bases, and 14 bases lay between the germline ends. The CDR3 consists of 15 residues.

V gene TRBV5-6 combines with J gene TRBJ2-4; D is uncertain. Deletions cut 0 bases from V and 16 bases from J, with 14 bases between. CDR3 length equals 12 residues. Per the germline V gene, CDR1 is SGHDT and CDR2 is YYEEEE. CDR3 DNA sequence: TGTGCCAGCAGCTTGGTTGGCGGATTGCCTTACTTC. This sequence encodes CASSLVGGLPYF.

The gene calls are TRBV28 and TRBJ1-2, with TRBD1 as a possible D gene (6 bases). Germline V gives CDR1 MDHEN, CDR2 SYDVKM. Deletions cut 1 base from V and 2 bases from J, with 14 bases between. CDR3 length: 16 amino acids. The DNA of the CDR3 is TGTGCCAGCAGTTTATCCCCGGAACAGGGAAACTATGGCTACACCTTC. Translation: CASSLSPEQGNYGYTF.

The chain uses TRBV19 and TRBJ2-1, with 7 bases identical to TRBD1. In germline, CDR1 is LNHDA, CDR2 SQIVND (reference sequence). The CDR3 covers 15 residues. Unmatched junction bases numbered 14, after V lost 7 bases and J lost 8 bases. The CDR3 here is CASTESPTGFDEQFF. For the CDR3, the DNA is TGTGCCAGTACCGAATCCCCGACAGGGTTCGATGAGCAGTTCTTC.

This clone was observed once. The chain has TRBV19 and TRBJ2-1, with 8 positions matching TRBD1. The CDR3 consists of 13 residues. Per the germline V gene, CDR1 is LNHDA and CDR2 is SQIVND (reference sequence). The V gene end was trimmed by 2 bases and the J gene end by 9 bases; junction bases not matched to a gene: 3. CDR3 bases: TGTGCCAGTAGTATACAGGGGGCTGGTGAGCAGTTCTTC. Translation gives CASSIQGAGEQFF.

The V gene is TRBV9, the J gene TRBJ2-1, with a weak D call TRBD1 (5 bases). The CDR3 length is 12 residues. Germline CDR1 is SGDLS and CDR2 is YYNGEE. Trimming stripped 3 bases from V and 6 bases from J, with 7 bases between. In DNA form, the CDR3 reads TGTGCCAGCAGCGGGGGCGGCAATGAGCAGTTCTTC. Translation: CASSGGGNEQFF.

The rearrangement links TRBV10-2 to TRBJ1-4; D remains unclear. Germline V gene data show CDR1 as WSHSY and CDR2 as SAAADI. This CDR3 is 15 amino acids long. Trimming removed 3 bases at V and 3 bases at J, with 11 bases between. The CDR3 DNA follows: TGCGCCAGCAGTGACCGACGGGAACCTAATGAAAAACTGTTTTTT. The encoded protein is CASSDRREPNEKLFF.

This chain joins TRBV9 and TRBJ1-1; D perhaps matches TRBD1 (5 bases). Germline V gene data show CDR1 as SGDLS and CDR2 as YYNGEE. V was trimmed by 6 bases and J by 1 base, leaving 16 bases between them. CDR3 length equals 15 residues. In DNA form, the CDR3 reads TGTGCCAGCACCGATCTTGGGGGGGAGAACACTGAAGCTTTCTTT. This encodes CASTDLGGENTEAFF.

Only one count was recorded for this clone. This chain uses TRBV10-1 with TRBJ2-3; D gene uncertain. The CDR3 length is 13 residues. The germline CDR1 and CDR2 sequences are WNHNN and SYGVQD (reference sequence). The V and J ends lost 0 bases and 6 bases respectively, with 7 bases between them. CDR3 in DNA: TGCGCCAGCAGTGAGTCGTATGGTGATACGCAGTATTTT. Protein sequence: CASSESYGDTQYF.

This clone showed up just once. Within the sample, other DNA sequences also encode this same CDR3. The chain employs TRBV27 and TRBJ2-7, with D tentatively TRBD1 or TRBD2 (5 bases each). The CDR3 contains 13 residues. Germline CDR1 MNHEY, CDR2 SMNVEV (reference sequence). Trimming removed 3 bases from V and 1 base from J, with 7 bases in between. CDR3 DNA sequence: TGTGCCAGCAGTTTGAGGGGTTCCTACGAGCAGTACTTC. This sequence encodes CASSLRGSYEQYF.